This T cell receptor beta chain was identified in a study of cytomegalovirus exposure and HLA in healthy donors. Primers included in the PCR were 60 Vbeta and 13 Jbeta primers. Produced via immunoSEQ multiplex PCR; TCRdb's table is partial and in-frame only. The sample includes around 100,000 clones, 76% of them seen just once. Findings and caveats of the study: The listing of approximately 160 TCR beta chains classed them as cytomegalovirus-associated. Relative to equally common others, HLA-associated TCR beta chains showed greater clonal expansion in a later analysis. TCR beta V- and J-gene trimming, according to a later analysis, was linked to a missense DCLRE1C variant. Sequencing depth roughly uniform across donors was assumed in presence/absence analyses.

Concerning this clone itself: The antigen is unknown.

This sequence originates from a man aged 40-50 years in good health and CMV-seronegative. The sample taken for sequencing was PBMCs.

The CDR3 DNA is TGTGCCATCAGTGAGTCGGAGGGTAATCAGCCCCAGCATTTT. Its translation: CAISESEGNQPQHF. The genes are TRBV10-3 and TRBJ1-5; no firm D call. Germline V lookup: CDR1 ENHRY, CDR2 SYGVKD. Trimming cost V 0 bases and J 4 bases, with 7 bases left between them. This CDR3 has 14 residues.